Listed below are T cell receptor beta chains from one sample, sequenced in a study of T cell changes during pregnancy in multiple sclerosis. Only in-frame clones appear in the TCRdb table, and some are missing; sequencing was by immunoSEQ multiplex PCR. The repertoire includes under 95,000 clones, roughly 92% of them detected once, and 1.5% to 2.5% sits in the top ten. The sequenced sample was peripheral blood, obtained in the second trimester of pregnancy. Every receptor here comes from a female donor with multiple sclerosis, enrolled in a pregnancy study. Both conserved end residues are part of each CDR3. The order of the fields is clone size, J gene, V gene, D gene, CDR3 DNA, CDR3 protein. The D gene is left open where the match is weak. Rows give clone size only sometimes, using once, few, many, or a class for an expanded clone.

>.|TRBJ1-2|TRBV7-9|.
TGTGCCAGCAGCTTGGGGGCTCTGGAGGATGGCTACACCTTC
CASSLGALEDGYTF
>.|TRBJ2-3|TRBV5-6|.
TGTGCCAGCTCACTTCCCACAGATACGCAGTATTTT
CASSLPTDTQYF
>.|TRBJ1-2|TRBV5-1|TRBD1
TGCGCCAGCAGCAAGGTCACAGGGGTGGCGAACTATGGCTACACCTTC
CASSKVTGVANYGYTF
>.|TRBJ1-3|TRBV9|TRBD1
TGTGCCAGCAGCGCAGAGGGGGCAGGTGGAAACACCATATATTTT
CASSAEGAGGNTIYF
>once|TRBJ1-5|TRBV28|TRBD1
TGTGCCAGCACCCTAAAACCCAGGGGGCTTGGCCAGCCCCAGCATTTT
CASTLKPRGLGQPQHF
>few|TRBJ2-5|TRBV11-1|.
TGTGCCAGCAGCCGGGACAACCAAGAGACCCAGTACTTC
CASSRDNQETQYF
>once|TRBJ1-4|TRBV19|TRBD1
TGTGCCAGTAACGACAGGGGTTGGGATGAAAAACTGTTTTTT
CASNDRGWDEKLFF
>once|TRBJ1-1|TRBV18|TRBD1
TGTGCCAGCTCAACGGGACAGGGCACTGAAGCTTTCTTT
CASSTGQGTEAFF
>.|TRBJ1-6|TRBV7-2|TRBD1
TGTGCCAGCAGTTACCTTTTAGGACAGGTTAATTCACCCCTCCACTTT
CASSYLLGQVNSPLHF
>once|TRBJ1-3|TRBV6-6|TRBD1
TGTGCCAGCAGTGTACCCGGGACAGGATCCGCCATATATTTT
CASSVPGTGSAIYF
>.|TRBJ2-7|TRBV6-5|.
TGTGCCAGCAGTTACTCGGCCGCAGGCTCCTACGAGCAGTACTTC
CASSYSAAGSYEQYF
>.|TRBJ2-6|TRBV19|.
TGTGCCAGTAGTATCGGGGCTGGGGCCAACGTCCTGACTTTC
CASSIGAGANVLTF
>.|TRBJ2-6|TRBV5-5|.
TGTGCCAGCAGCCCAGGGTCTGGGGCCAACGTCCTGACTTTC
CASSPGSGANVLTF
>once|TRBJ1-6|TRBV6-1|TRBD1
TGTGCCAGCAGTGAACAGGGGGCGTTACCCAATTCACCCCTCCACTTT
CASSEQGALPNSPLHF
>.|TRBJ2-2|TRBV9|TRBD2
TGTGCCAGCAGCGGAACTAGCGGGGGGGCCCCTTGGGGGGAGCTGTTTTTT
CASSGTSGGAPWGELFF
>medium-sized|TRBJ2-2|TRBV6-5|TRBD1
TGTGCCAGCATGGTGACAGGGGACACCGGGGAGCTGTTTTTT
CASMVTGDTGELFF
>.|TRBJ1-6|TRBV2|TRBD1
TGTGCCAGCAGTGAGGCCTGGACAGGGAAGAATTCACCCCTCCACTTT
CASSEAWTGKNSPLHF
>once|TRBJ2-2|TRBV9|.
TGTGCCAGCAGCGCGAGTCGCACCCGAGCCTCCAACACCGGGGAGCTGTTTTTT
CASSASRTRASNTGELFF
>.|TRBJ2-7|TRBV15|.
TGTGCCACCAGCAGTCCCCGGACAGACACGGACTACGAGCAGTACTTC
CATSSPRTDTDYEQYF
>.|TRBJ2-5|TRBV11-2|.
TGTGCCAGCAGTCTTGTCAGGGGATCGGAGACCCAGTACTTC
CASSLVRGSETQYF
>.|TRBJ2-1|TRBV21-1|.
TGTGCCAGCAGCAAAGTGGCGCCAGGGAAAACTAGCGGGGGGCTCGTTGAGCAGTTCTTC
CASSKVAPGKTSGGLVEQFF
>.|TRBJ1-1|TRBV7-9|.
TGTGCCAGCAGCTTAAGACAGCAAAACACTGAAGCTTTCTTT
CASSLRQQNTEAFF
>.|TRBJ1-5|TRBV27|.
TGTGCCAGCAGTGGGGGACTGATCAATCAGCCCCAGCATTTT
CASSGGLINQPQHF
>.|TRBJ2-1|TRBV5-4|.
TGTGCCAGCAGCCTTGTTGGGCGGGTGGACAATGAGCAGTTCTTC
CASSLVGRVDNEQFF
>once|TRBJ2-7|TRBV11-1|TRBD1
TGTGCCAGCAGCTTTTTGGGACAGGGCTCCTACGAGCAGTACTTC
CASSFLGQGSYEQYF
>.|TRBJ2-7|TRBV5-1|TRBD1
TGCGCCAGCAGAACAGGGGAAGGGGCCTACGAGCAGTACTTC
CASRTGEGAYEQYF
>.|TRBJ1-5|TRBV6-1|TRBD1
TGTGCCAGTAACAGGGGGCGGCTTGGCAATCAGCCCCAGCATTTT
CASNRGRLGNQPQHF
>.|TRBJ2-3|TRBV7-3|.
TGTGCCAGCAGCTCGTCCGGGAATCCATCAGATACGCAGTATTTT
CASSSSGNPSDTQYF
>.|TRBJ1-1|TRBV4-2|TRBD1
TGTGCCAGCAGCCAAGAGACAGGGGCGAACACTGAAGCTTTCTTT
CASSQETGANTEAFF
>few|TRBJ1-5|TRBV19|TRBD1
TGTGCCAGTAGTATAGGGACAGGAGAAATTCAGCCCCAGCATTTT
CASSIGTGEIQPQHF
>few|TRBJ2-2|TRBV27|.
TGTGCCAGCAGTTCTCGGGTCACTACCGGGGAGCTGTTTTTT
CASSSRVTTGELFF
>.|TRBJ1-1|TRBV29-1|.
TGCAGCGTAAGGACAGTGAACACTGAAGCTTTCTTT
CSVRTVNTEAFF
>.|TRBJ2-5|TRBV7-2|TRBD2
TGTGCCAGCAGCTTCGGACTAGCTATACAAGAGACCCAGTACTTC
CASSFGLAIQETQYF
>.|TRBJ2-1|TRBV9|TRBD2
TGTGCCAGCAGCGTCACCCGTACCGAGAGCGGGAAACGCTACAATGAGCAGTTCTTC
CASSVTRTESGKRYNEQFF
>.|TRBJ2-3|TRBV11-3|TRBD2
TGTGCCAGCAGCTTAGTTGTAAGCGGGGGAACAGATACGCAGTATTTT
CASSLVVSGGTDTQYF
>.|TRBJ2-1|TRBV10-3|TRBD2
TGTGCCATCAGTGATGGGGGGACTAGCGGCGCCTACAATGAGCAGTTCTTC
CAISDGGTSGAYNEQFF
>once|TRBJ2-1|TRBV5-4|TRBD2
TGTGCCAGCAGCTACGGGGGGGCCACAACCTACAATGAGCAGTTCTTC
CASSYGGATTYNEQFF
>.|TRBJ1-1|TRBV28|.
TGTGCCAGCTCCTATCTCGGGAACACTGAAGCTTTCTTT
CASSYLGNTEAFF
>.|TRBJ2-7|TRBV4-3|.
TGCGCCAGCAGCCCCTCATCCGAGGACTTCGTTCAAGAGCAGTACTTC
CASSPSSEDFVQEQYF
>.|TRBJ2-1|TRBV30|TRBD2
TGTGCCTGGACTGTGGGAGGGTACAATGAGCAGTTCTTC
CAWTVGGYNEQFF
>.|TRBJ1-6|TRBV2|.
TGTGCCAGCAGTGAAGAATTTGGGGGGGAGTATTCACCCCTCCACTTT
CASSEEFGGEYSPLHF
>.|TRBJ1-5|TRBV7-9|.
TGTGCCAGCAGCTCCGATAGGCCATCTCCAGGCTTCCAGCCCCAGCATTTT
CASSSDRPSPGFQPQHF
>.|TRBJ2-7|TRBV14|TRBD1
TGTGCCAGCAGCCAAGAACAGGGGAGCTCCTACGAGCAGTACTTC
CASSQEQGSSYEQYF
>.|TRBJ1-1|TRBV7-6|.
TGTGCCAGCAGCCGAGGGAGGGGAGTTGGCACTGAAGCTTTCTTT
CASSRGRGVGTEAFF
>.|TRBJ2-7|TRBV29-1|.
TGCAGCGTTGGGGCTACTCCCTACGAGCAGTACTTC
CSVGATPYEQYF
>.|TRBJ2-7|TRBV9|TRBD1
TGTGCCAGCAGCCCGGGACAGTTTGGCTACGAGCAGTACTTC
CASSPGQFGYEQYF
>.|TRBJ2-1|TRBV20-1|.
TGCAGTGCTAGAGATCCAAATGAGCAGTTCTTC
CSARDPNEQFF
>.|TRBJ1-1|TRBV6-5|.
TGTGCCAGCAGTTATCGGACTGAAGCTTTCTTT
CASSYRTEAFF
>.|TRBJ2-2|TRBV11-2|.
TGTGCCAGCAGCCGTGGGACACTAGCGAACACCGGGGAGCTGTTTTTT
CASSRGTLANTGELFF
>.|TRBJ2-2|TRBV7-6|TRBD2
TGTGCCAGCAGCTTAGTGGGCGGGGGGGCGACCACCGGGGAGCTGTTTTTT
CASSLVGGGATTGELFF
>.|TRBJ2-7|TRBV11-2|TRBD2
TGTGCCAGCAGCTGGTTAGGGCTAGCGGGAGTTTACGAGCAGTACTTC
CASSWLGLAGVYEQYF
>.|TRBJ2-7|TRBV7-3|TRBD1
TGTGCCAGCAGCTACGGGACAGGGGCCACCTACGAGCAGTACTTC
CASSYGTGATYEQYF